These 20 T cell receptor beta chains came from one sample sequenced in a study of blood T cell repertoires in COVID-19. Assay: immunoSEQ multiplex PCR; the TCRdb copy retains only in-frame clones and omits some. The sample comprises roughly 70,000 clones, 80% to 90% of which are singletons, and 25% to 35% rests with the top ten. Sequencing was done on a sample of peripheral blood. The source is a woman aged 80 or older with active or convalescent COVID-19.

V usage is TRBV7-9 and J usage is TRBJ1-2; no definite D call. The V end was cut by 5 bases, the J end by 6 bases, with 13 bases between. The length of the CDR3 is 13 residues. CDR1 is SEHNR and CDR2 is FQNEAQ in the germline V gene (reference sequence). CDR3 residues: CASSRTDGDGYTF. CDR3 sequence (DNA): TGTGCCAGCAGCCGTACGGACGGGGATGGCTACACCTTC.

This sequence joins TRBV7-8 and TRBJ2-3; D is possibly TRBD2 (6 bases). The CDR3 runs to 15 residues. V lost 5 bases and J 5 bases, leaving 17 bases between the germline ends. Germline V gives CDR1 SGHVS, CDR2 FQNEAQ. CDR3 amino acids: CASSPNGGGRDTQYF. For the CDR3, the DNA is TGTGCCAGCAGCCCCAACGGGGGTGGCAGAGATACGCAGTATTTT. Looking up the rest from reference TRBV7-8 and TRBJ2-3 gives the full variable domain: GAGVSQSPRYKVAKRGQDVALRCDPISGHVSLFWYQQALGQGPEFLTYFQNEAQLDKSGLPSDRFFAERPEGSVSTLKIQRTQQEDSAVYLCASSPNGGGRDTQYFGPGTRLTVL.

This rearrangement joins TRBV11-3 to TRBJ1-1, with D possibly being TRBD1 (5 bases). CDR3 length equals 13 residues. Germline loops: CDR1 SGHNT, CDR2 YENEEA. Trimming removed 5 bases from V and 11 bases from J, with 18 bases in between. CDR3 DNA: TGTGCCAGCAGCAAAGGGGCAAAGGGCAATGCTTTCTTT. This translates into CASSKGAKGNAFF.

Only one count was recorded for this clone. The chain employs TRBV28 and TRBJ2-3; D unresolved. The CDR3 loop spans 14 amino acids. Per germline, CDR1 MDHEN and CDR2 SYDVKM. V lost 3 bases and J 0 bases, leaving 7 bases between the germline ends. The CDR3 here is CASSFPGSTDTQYF. As DNA, the CDR3 is TGTGCCAGCAGTTTCCCAGGAAGCACAGATACGCAGTATTTT.

This clone was recorded only once. V usage is TRBV28 and J usage is TRBJ1-2; no reliable D call. Trimming took 5 bases from V and 1 from J, leaving 11 bases between them. CDR1 is MDHEN, CDR2 SYDVKM, per germline. The CDR3 covers 14 residues. The CDR3 loop reads CASSRTGFNYGYTF. Written as DNA, the CDR3 is TGTGCCAGCAGTCGAACGGGGTTTAACTATGGCTACACCTTC.

This rearrangement joins TRBV19 to TRBJ2-6; TRBD1 might be the D (6 bases). With 6 bases removed from V and 0 bases from J, the gap between germline ends came to 24 bases. CDR3 size: 20 residues. The V gene's germline CDR1 is LNHDA and CDR2 SQIVND (reference sequence). The CDR3 DNA sequence: TGTGCCAGTAGAACGATCGTCGGGACAACCCCACTCTCTGGGGCCAACGTCCTGACTTTC. Translated: CASRTIVGTTPLSGANVLTF.

This clone was found once. The rearrangement links TRBV18 to TRBJ2-7, with D hard to call. Germline lookup yields CDR1 KGHSH and CDR2 LQKENI. The CDR3 is 16 amino acids. V was trimmed by 3 bases and J by 3 bases, leaving 18 bases between them. The CDR3 bases are TGTGCCAGCTCACCCCGGTTTGGGCAGATATACTACGAGCAGTACTTC. Its protein product is CASSPRFGQIYYEQYF.

This clone came up a few times. The chain is built from TRBV5-1 and TRBJ1-2; the D gene is possibly TRBD1 (5 bases). CDR3 length: 15 amino acids. Trimming removed 0 bases from V and 5 bases from J, with 14 bases in between. Germline CDR1 reads SGHRS; CDR2 reads YFSETQ. The CDR3 bases are TGCGCCAGCAGCTTGGGATTCGAGACAGCTTATGGCTACACCTTC. This codes for CASSLGFETAYGYTF.

The DNA for the CDR3 is TGTGCCAGCAGCTTAGTCGGAGGTTCCAATGAGCAGTTCTTC. This gives the protein CASSLVGGSNEQFF. The genes are TRBV7-8 and TRBJ2-1, with TRBD2 as a possible D gene (5 bases). Germline V gives CDR1 SGHVS, CDR2 FQNEAQ. This CDR3 spans 14 amino acids. Trimming left V 1 base short and J 6 bases short, with 10 bases between.

The rearrangement joins TRBV3-1 (or the pseudogene TRBV3-2) to TRBJ2-5; D gene ambiguous. From germline, CDR1 is LGHDT and CDR2 YNNKEL (reference sequence). Trimming left V 6 bases short and J 3 bases short, with 17 bases between. The CDR3 runs 15 residues. As DNA, the CDR3 is TGTGCCAGCAGTCCATTCCTCACAATAAAAGAGACCCAGTACTTC. The encoded protein is CASSPFLTIKETQYF.

This chain uses TRBV6-5 with TRBJ2-2; a weak D match, TRBD1 (7 bases). The CDR3 runs 16 residues. Germline CDR1 MNHEY, CDR2 SVGAGI. V shed 0 bases and J shed 5 bases, with 13 bases lying between them. The CDR3 sequence: CASSYSQGGSTGELFF. Written as DNA, the CDR3 is TGTGCCAGCAGTTACTCCCAGGGGGGAAGTACCGGGGAGCTGTTTTTT.

This sequence joins TRBV7-3 and TRBJ2-2; TRBD2 matches 15 bases. The V gene's germline CDR1 is SGHTA and CDR2 FQGTGA. The trim removed 5 bases at V and 1 base at J, leaving 8 bases unmatched. This CDR3 comprises 19 residues. This chain's CDR3 is CASSLPGLAGGRNTGELFF. The CDR3 bases are TGTGCCAGCAGCCTGCCGGGACTAGCGGGGGGCCGGAACACCGGGGAGCTGTTTTTT.

This chain joins TRBV7-2 and TRBJ2-2; TRBD2 aligns across 9 bases. J lost 2 bases, V lost 2 bases, and 12 bases had no gene match. Germline V CDR1 and CDR2: SGHTA, FQGNSA. This CDR3 is 19 amino acids long. The CDR3 loop is CASSLPSGLAFRNTGELFF. CDR3 coding DNA: TGTGCCAGCAGCTTACCATCGGGACTAGCCTTCCGAAACACCGGGGAGCTGTTTTTT.

This chain connects TRBV6-2 or TRBV6-3 to TRBJ1-4; D is perhaps TRBD1 (5 bases). V gave up 2 bases and J gave up 8 bases, with 15 bases separating them. Per the germline V gene, CDR1 is MNHEY and CDR2 is SVGEGT. The CDR3 covers 15 residues. The CDR3 spells CASSYTRTTTEKLFF. DNA of the CDR3: TGTGCCAGCAGTTACACCCGGACAACTACAGAAAAACTGTTTTTT.

The rearrangement joins TRBV6-7 to TRBJ2-7; the D gene is possibly TRBD1 (5 bases). TRBV6-7 is labeled an ORF, and its function is uncertain. The CDR3 has 11 residues. The V and J ends lost 6 bases and 9 bases respectively, with 12 bases between them. CDR3 sequence: CASSHRLGQYF. CDR3 bases: TGTGCCAGCAGCCACAGGTTAGGGCAGTACTTC.

The chain joins TRBV9 to TRBJ1-3; D gene ambiguous. V dropped 2 bases and J dropped 0 bases, with 9 bases sitting between them. The CDR3 length is 15 residues. Germline CDR1 SGDLS, CDR2 YYNGEE. CDR3 region: CASSVDIASGNTIYF. CDR3 nucleotide sequence: TGTGCCAGCAGCGTCGACATTGCCTCTGGAAACACCATATATTTT.

The chain links TRBV11-2 to TRBJ1-5, with 10 bases matching TRBD1. From germline, CDR1 is SGHAT and CDR2 FQNNGV. V was pared by 5 bases and J by 5 bases, with 9 bases of the junction left unmatched. The CDR3 has 16 residues. CDR3: CASSPRTGGGDQPQHF. The CDR3 region has the DNA TGTGCCAGCAGCCCGAGGACAGGGGGTGGCGATCAGCCCCAGCATTTT.

This clone was detected only a few times. The chain is built from TRBV9 and TRBJ2-5; no firm D call. The germline V gene encodes CDR1 SGDLS and CDR2 YYNGEE. Trimming removed 4 bases at V and 1 base at J, with 8 bases between. The CDR3 loop spans 13 amino acids. CDR3 bases: TGTGCCAGCAGCTTCAACATCCAAGAGACCCAGTACTTC. Translated: CASSFNIQETQYF.

The gene calls are TRBV9 and TRBJ1-5; no firm D call. The V gene lost 10 bases and the J gene lost 3 bases, with 14 bases spanning the gap. CDR3 length: 13 amino acids. Per germline, CDR1 SGDLS and CDR2 YYNGEE. The CDR3 DNA is TGTGCCCCAAGGCGAGACATCAATCAGCCCCAGCATTTT. This gives the protein CAPRRDINQPQHF.

This clone was recorded only once. The chain is built from TRBV10-3 and TRBJ1-6, with no clear D. CDR1 and CDR2 from the germline V gene are ENHRY and SYGVKD. The CDR3 has 16 residues. Trimming shortened V by 3 bases and J by 3 bases, and 12 bases separated the two germline ends. Written as DNA, the CDR3 is TGTGCCATCAGTGAAAAGTGGTCAGACTATAATTCACCCCTCCACTTT. Its protein is CAISEKWSDYNSPLHF.